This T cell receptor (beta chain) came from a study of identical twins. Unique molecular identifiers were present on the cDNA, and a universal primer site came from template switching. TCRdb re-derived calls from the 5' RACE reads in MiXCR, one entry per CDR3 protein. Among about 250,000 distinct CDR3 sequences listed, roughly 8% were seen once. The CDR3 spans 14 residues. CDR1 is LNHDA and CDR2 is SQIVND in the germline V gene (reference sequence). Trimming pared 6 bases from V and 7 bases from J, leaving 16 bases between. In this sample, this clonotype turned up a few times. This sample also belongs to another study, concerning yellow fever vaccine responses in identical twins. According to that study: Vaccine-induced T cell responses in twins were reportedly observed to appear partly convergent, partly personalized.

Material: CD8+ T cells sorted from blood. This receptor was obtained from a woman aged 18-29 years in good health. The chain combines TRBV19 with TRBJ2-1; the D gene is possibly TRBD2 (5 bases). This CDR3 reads CASREERGSNEQFF. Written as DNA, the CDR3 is TGTGCCAGTAGGGAGGAACGGGGATCAAATGAGCAGTTCTTC.